The TCR beta chain described here comes from a study of blood T cell repertoires in COVID-19. Study at large: Samples came from the United States, Italy and Spain, spanning acute and convalescent COVID-19. T cells, B-cell-depleted T cells, or PBMCs supplied cDNA or gDNA.

The V end was cut by 5 bases, the J end by 1 base, with 8 bases between. The germline V gene has CDR1 LNHDA and CDR2 SQIVND (reference sequence). This CDR3 is 13 amino acids long. Under the authors' procedure: Amplified reference gene primers provided the basis for estimating nucleated cell counts. The assay was immunoSEQ multiplex PCR, and TCRdb's table has in-frame clones only and misses some. V, J and clone size reflect that table, while D and trimming were determined from the DNA. The table has about 50,000 clones, about 90% seen once. This clone was seen only a few times. The specimen sequenced was peripheral blood. This chain links TRBV19 with TRBJ1-1; D is uncertain. The sequence was collected from a human donor with active COVID-19. The donor label of this sample is uncertain. The CDR3 here is CASSSGWNTEAFF. CDR3 sequence (DNA): TGTGCCAGTAGTTCAGGCTGGAACACTGAAGCTTTCTTT.